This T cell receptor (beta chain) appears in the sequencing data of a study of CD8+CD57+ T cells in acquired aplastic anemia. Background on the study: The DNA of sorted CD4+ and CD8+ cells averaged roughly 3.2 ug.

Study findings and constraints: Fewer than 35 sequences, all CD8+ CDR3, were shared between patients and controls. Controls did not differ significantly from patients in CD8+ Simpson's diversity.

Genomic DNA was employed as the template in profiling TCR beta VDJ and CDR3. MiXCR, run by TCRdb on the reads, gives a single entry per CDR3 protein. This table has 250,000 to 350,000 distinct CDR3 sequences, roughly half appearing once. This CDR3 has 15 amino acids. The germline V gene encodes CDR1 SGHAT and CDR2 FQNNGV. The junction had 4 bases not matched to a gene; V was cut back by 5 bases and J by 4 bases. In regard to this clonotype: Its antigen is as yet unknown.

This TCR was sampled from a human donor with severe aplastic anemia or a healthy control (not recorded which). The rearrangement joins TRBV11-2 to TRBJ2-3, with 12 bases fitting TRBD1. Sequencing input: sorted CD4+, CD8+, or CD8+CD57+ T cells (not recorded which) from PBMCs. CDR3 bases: TGTGCCAGCAGCCTGGGACAGGGGGCCGCAGATACGCAGTATTTT. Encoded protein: CASSLGQGAADTQYF.